Here is one T cell receptor (beta chain) with its context. Its specificity is unknown. The CDR3 runs to 16 residues. V was clipped by 4 bases and J by 2 bases; unmatched bases: 11. Per germline, CDR1 SQVTM and CDR2 ANQGSEA. These data originate in a study of blood T cells in healthy people across ages. General study findings and limits: The donors' CMV status was not determined, possibly confounding changes in expanded clonotypes.

Then a second PCR, running about 6 to 11 cycles, was carried out with a sample-barcoded 5' primer and a J-beta primer mix. Individual samples furnished no less than 3 million CDR3-containing paired-end reads apiece. TCRdb re-derived calls from the 5' RACE reads in MiXCR, one entry per CDR3 protein. This sample yields hundreds of thousands of distinct CDR3 sequences, of which about 32% are seen a single time; 15% belongs to the top ten. The sequence came from a woman of 80 years or more in good health. This sequence joins TRBV29-1 and TRBJ2-7; 10 bases map to TRBD2. Sequencing was done on a sample of blood. The CDR3 reads CSVAGASGSPPYEQYF. The CDR3 DNA sequence: TGCAGCGTTGCGGGGGCTAGCGGGAGTCCCCCCTACGAGCAGTACTTC.